Below are 18 T cell receptor beta chains sequenced from a single sample in a study of metastatic and nonmetastatic thyroid tumors (dated by TCRdb to 2018 to 2021). The protocol used for the library was PCR. Reads for this sample came from an Illumina HiSeq 4000. The raw public data were reprocessed by TCRdb itself: fastp quality trimming at Q25, MiXCR clonotype calling, in-frame beta chains only. The sample table records 4,700 or so clones; under 30% of these occur just once. Approximately 16% of the sample rests with the top ten. Before undergoing thyroid surgery, none of the patients had been given any kind of treatment. The specimen was adjacent normal tissue. The receptors here all came from a female donor with papillary thyroid cancer or a benign thyroid nodule (not recorded which). Some clones in this sample may be carry-over from other donors' samples.

This clone is categorized as medium-sized. The chain uses TRBV27 and TRBJ2-1; tentative D call: TRBD1 (6 bases). In germline, CDR1 is MNHEY, CDR2 SMNVEV (reference sequence). The CDR3 consists of 16 residues. Trimming took 4 bases from V and 0 from J, leaving 13 bases between them. In nucleotides, the CDR3 is TGTGCCAGCAGTTCCCGGCAGGGGAGCTCCTACAATGAGCAGTTCTTC. Amino acids: CASSSRQGSSYNEQFF.

The gene calls are TRBV29-1 and TRBJ2-3; D call uncertain. The CDR3 has 12 residues. Looked up from germline, CDR1 is SQVTM and CDR2 is ANQGSEA. Deletions cut 5 bases from V and 2 bases from J, with 8 bases between. Here the CDR3 DNA reads TGCAGCGTTCGGGCCTTCACAGATACGCAGTATTTT. Protein product: CSVRAFTDTQYF.

V and J are TRBV28 and TRBJ1-2; D possibly corresponds to TRBD1 (6 bases). Per the germline V gene, CDR1 is MDHEN and CDR2 is SYDVKM. Trimming pared 6 bases from V and 8 bases from J, leaving 16 bases between. This CDR3 is built from 13 residues. Written as DNA, the CDR3 is TGTGCCAGCAGACAACAGGGTTTTCTCGGCTACACCTTC. Amino acid sequence: CASRQQGFLGYTF.

This clone was recorded a few times. The chain links TRBV6-6 to TRBJ2-1; 12 positions match TRBD2. V trimming: 6 bases; J trimming: 1 base; junction bases outside the gene matches: 10. The length of the CDR3 is 18 residues. Germline V lookup: CDR1 MNHNY, CDR2 SVGAGI (reference sequence). As DNA, the CDR3 is TGTGCCAGCAGCCATCCGACTAGCGGGAGTACTTCCTACAATGAGCAGTTCTTC. Its translation is CASSHPTSGSTSYNEQFF.

In DNA form, the CDR3 reads TGCGCCAGCAGCTTGTCCCTGACAGGGAGTACTGAAGCTTTCTTT. It specifies CASSLSLTGSTEAFF. This chain uses TRBV5-1 with TRBJ1-1, with 7 positions matching TRBD1. The CDR3 covers 15 residues. The ends lost 1 base at V and 5 bases at J; junction bases unmatched: 8. In germline, CDR1 is SGHRS, CDR2 YFSETQ.

This clone is termed medium-sized. The chain couples TRBV10-3 to TRBJ1-1; D remains ambiguous. Germline CDR1 reads ENHRY; CDR2 reads SYGVKD. Trimming removed 4 bases at V and 4 bases at J, with 4 bases between. This CDR3 is 11 amino acids long. CDR3 protein: CAISGGTEAFF. CDR3 DNA sequence: TGTGCCATCAGTGGGGGCACTGAAGCTTTCTTT.

This clone is judged medium-sized. The gene calls are TRBV20-1 and TRBJ2-5; 7 bases match TRBD2. The V gene's germline CDR1 is DFQATT and CDR2 SNEGSKA (reference sequence). V was pared by 3 bases and J by 5 bases, with 6 bases of the junction left unmatched. The CDR3 covers 13 residues. The CDR3 loop reads CSASIRGVETQYF. DNA of the CDR3: TGCAGTGCTAGTATTCGGGGGGTTGAGACCCAGTACTTC.

This clone was seen at least ten times. Possible read error: a much larger clone is one base away. V usage is TRBV29-1 and J usage is TRBJ2-5, with TRBD2 matching over 9 bases. This CDR3 contains 14 residues. Per germline, CDR1 SQVTM and CDR2 ANQGSEA. The trim removed 5 bases at V and 6 bases at J, leaving 10 bases unmatched. The CDR3 sequence is CSVRASGVGKTQYF. Written as DNA, the CDR3 is TGCAGCGTTAGGGCTAGCGGGGTTGGGAAGACCCAGTACTTC.

This clone is medium-sized in the sample. The chain carries TRBV3-2 and TRBJ2-3; TRBD2 is taken as the D call from the table, unchecked against the DNA. TRBV3-2 is tagged as a pseudogene. CDR3 length equals 15 residues. The CDR3 loop reads CASENRGGQSDTQYF. The CDR3 region has the DNA TGTGCCAGCGAGAACCGCGGGGGGCAATCAGATACGCAGTATTTT.

This clone is medium-sized in the sample. The chain joins TRBV2 to TRBJ1-1, with 7 bases fitting TRBD1. After removal of 6 bases from V and 1 base from J, the junction contained 8 bases not matched to a gene. This CDR3 comprises 15 residues. From germline, CDR1 is SNHLY and CDR2 FYNNEI. DNA of the CDR3: TGTGCCAGCAGAAGAGGGACAGTGAAGAACACTGAAGCTTTCTTT. Residues: CASRRGTVKNTEAFF.

This clone was seen repeatedly, ten times or more. The chain joins TRBV11-3 to TRBJ2-7; maybe TRBD1 (5 bases). V lost 3 bases and J lost 5, with 8 bases in between. Germline V gene lookup returns CDR1 SGHNT and CDR2 YENEEA. This CDR3 is built from 12 residues. CDR3 region: CASSFTGHEQYF. For the CDR3, the DNA is TGTGCCAGCAGCTTTACAGGCCACGAGCAGTACTTC.

This clone turned up a few times. The CDR3 does not end in the conserved phenylalanine or tryptophan, so this is likely a read error. V gene TRBV9 combines with J gene TRBJ2-1, with TRBD2 as a possible D gene (5 bases). Trimming pared 4 bases from V and 6 bases from J, leaving 20 bases between. The length of the CDR3 is 16 residues. The germline CDR1 and CDR2 sequences are SGDLS and YYNGEE. CDR3 sequence (DNA): TGTGCCAGCAGCCCTCGGACTGGCGAGATTCGCAATGAGCAGTTCTCC. Its protein is CASSPRTGEIRNEQFS.

This chain joins TRBV30 and TRBJ2-1; D is undetermined. This CDR3 is 13 amino acids long. Germline-derived CDR1 and CDR2 are GTSNPN and SVGIG (reference sequence). Between the trimmed V and J ends, which lost 3 bases and 2 bases, there was a span of 8 bases. The CDR3 here is CAWRTDAYNEQFF. The CDR3 DNA is TGTGCCTGGAGGACGGACGCCTACAATGAGCAGTTCTTC.

This clone is labeled as medium-sized. The CDR3 DNA is TGCAGTGCTAGAAGAATGCGCCCGTCACGGGATGAGCAGTTCTTC. Translating it yields CSARRMRPSRDEQFF. The V and J genes are TRBV20-1 and TRBJ2-1, with D unclear. Germline V gene lookup returns CDR1 DFQATT and CDR2 SNEGSKA (reference sequence). This CDR3 is 15 amino acids long. The V end was cut by 2 bases, the J end by 8 bases, with 19 bases between.

The rearrangement links TRBV11-2 to TRBJ2-1, with D possibly being TRBD1 or TRBD2 (6 bases each). The CDR3 length is 15 residues. Germline CDR1 SGHAT, CDR2 FQNNGV. V lost 5 bases to trimming and J lost 8 bases, with 19 bases between them. CDR3 protein: CASSPLHGGQYEQFF. The CDR3 region has the DNA TGTGCCAGCAGCCCCTTACATGGGGGGCAGTATGAGCAGTTCTTC.

This clone is categorized as medium-sized. Other DNA sequences in this sample translate to the same CDR3. The genes are TRBV20-1 and TRBJ2-1; D uncertain. The CDR3 has 12 residues. With 3 bases removed from V and 4 bases from J, the gap between germline ends came to 7 bases. Germline loops: CDR1 DFQATT, CDR2 SNEGSKA (reference sequence). In DNA form, the CDR3 reads TGCAGTGCTAGTGGAGATTACAATGAGCAGTTCTTC. It translates to CSASGDYNEQFF.

This clone is medium-sized by share. The genes are TRBV28 and TRBJ2-7; no firm D call. This CDR3 contains 12 residues. Germline lookup yields CDR1 MDHEN and CDR2 SYDVKM. V was pared by 3 bases and J by 1 base, with 4 bases between. CDR3 nucleotide sequence: TGTGCCAGCAGTTTTGGTTCCTACGAGCAGTACTTC. Translating it yields CASSFGSYEQYF.

The sample holds many counts of this clone. The V and J genes are TRBV12-3 or TRBV12-4 and TRBJ2-1; TRBD2 agrees at 12 bases. Trimming at V came to 4 bases and at J to 12 bases, leaving 4 bases not matched to a gene. The CDR3 runs 13 residues. The DNA of the CDR3 is TGTGCCAGCAGTTCTGGGACTAGCGGGCGGCAGTTCTTC. It codes for CASSSGTSGRQFF.